Following are 4 T cell receptor beta chains from one sample sequenced in a study of shared clonotypes between healthy human individuals. Terminally differentiated effector memory CD45RA+ cells were excluded by CCR7 positive selection of CD45RO-negative cells. Repertoires were generated with immunoSEQ multiplex PCR, while TCRdb's copy carries only in-frame clones and drops some. The sample holds under 1 million clones, 95% to 97% seen once. What was sequenced was naive CD8+ T cells sorted from blood. The receptor source for this set is a man aged 25-45 years in good health.

The gene calls are TRBV9 and TRBJ1-5, with D unclear. This CDR3 has 15 residues. Looked up from germline, CDR1 is SGDLS and CDR2 is YYNGEE. V was pared by 0 bases and J by 3 bases, with 10 bases between. The CDR3 spells CASSVAGRPNQPQHF. The CDR3 bases are TGTGCCAGCAGCGTAGCGGGCAGACCCAATCAGCCCCAGCATTTT.

The chain recombines TRBV28 with TRBJ1-2, with 7 bases matching TRBD1. The germline V gene has CDR1 MDHEN and CDR2 SYDVKM. There are 14 residues in the CDR3. The trim removed 5 bases at V and 3 bases at J, leaving 6 bases unmatched. The CDR3 loop reads CASSPTGEDYGYTF. The CDR3, as DNA: TGTGCCAGCAGTCCTACAGGGGAGGACTATGGCTACACCTTC.

This chain's CDR3 is CASRQGGSNQPQHF. For the CDR3, the DNA is TGTGCCAGCAGACAAGGGGGGAGCAATCAGCCCCAGCATTTT. The chain employs TRBV6-5 and TRBJ1-5, with a possible D match to TRBD1 (6 bases). The CDR3 sequence is 14 residues long. Germline V CDR1 and CDR2: MNHEY, SVGAGI. V shed 6 bases and J shed 1 base, with 10 bases lying between them.

This chain joins TRBV6-1 and TRBJ1-5; perhaps TRBD1 as D (5 bases). V gave up 2 bases and J gave up 4 bases, with 12 bases separating them. The germline gives CDR1 MNHNS, CDR2 SASEGT. The CDR3 spans 15 residues. CDR3 nucleotides: TGTGCCAGCAGTGAATCCCAGGGTTGGAATCAGCCCCAGCATTTT. Its protein is CASSESQGWNQPQHF.